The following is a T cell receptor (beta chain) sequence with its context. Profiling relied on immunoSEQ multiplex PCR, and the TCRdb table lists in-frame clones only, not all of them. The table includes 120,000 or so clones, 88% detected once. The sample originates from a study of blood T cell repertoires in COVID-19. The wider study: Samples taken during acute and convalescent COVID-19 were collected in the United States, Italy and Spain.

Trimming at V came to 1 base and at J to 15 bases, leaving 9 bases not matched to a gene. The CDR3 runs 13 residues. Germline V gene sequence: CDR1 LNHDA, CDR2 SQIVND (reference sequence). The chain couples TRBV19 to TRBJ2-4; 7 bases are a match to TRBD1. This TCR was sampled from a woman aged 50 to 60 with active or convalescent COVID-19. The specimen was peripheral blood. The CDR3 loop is CASSIANEGARYF. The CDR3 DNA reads TGTGCCAGTAGTATAGCGAACGAGGGGGCGCGGTACTTC. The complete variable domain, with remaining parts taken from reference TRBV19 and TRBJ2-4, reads DGGITQSPKYLFRKEGQNVTLSCEQNLNHDAMYWYRQDPGQGLRLIYYSQIVNDFQKGDIAEGYSVSREKKESFPLTVTSAQKNPTAFYLCASSIANEGARYFGAGTRLSVL.